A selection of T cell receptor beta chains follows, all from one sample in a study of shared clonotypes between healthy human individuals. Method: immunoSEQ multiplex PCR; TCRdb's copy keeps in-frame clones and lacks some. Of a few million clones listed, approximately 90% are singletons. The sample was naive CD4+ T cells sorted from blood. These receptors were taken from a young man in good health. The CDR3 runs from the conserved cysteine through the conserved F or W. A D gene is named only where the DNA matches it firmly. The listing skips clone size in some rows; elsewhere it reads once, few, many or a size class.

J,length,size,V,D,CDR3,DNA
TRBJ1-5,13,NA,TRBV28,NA,CASSLGYKEPQHF,TGTGCCAGCAGTTTGGGGTACAAAGAGCCCCAGCATTTT
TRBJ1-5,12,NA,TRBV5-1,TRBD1,CASTDRDQPQHF,TGCGCCAGCACCGACAGGGATCAGCCCCAGCATTTT
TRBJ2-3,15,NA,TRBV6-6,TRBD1,CASSIDRDRTDTQYF,TGTGCCAGCAGCATCGACAGGGATAGGACAGATACGCAGTATTTT
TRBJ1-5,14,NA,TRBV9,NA,CASSVGTDNQPQHF,TGTGCCAGCAGCGTAGGTACCGACAATCAGCCCCAGCATTTT
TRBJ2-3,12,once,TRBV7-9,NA,CASTMGADTQYF,TGTGCCTCTACGATGGGAGCAGATACGCAGTATTTT
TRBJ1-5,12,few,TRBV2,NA,CASSPKETPQHF,TGTGCCAGCAGCCCTAAGGAGACGCCCCAGCATTTT
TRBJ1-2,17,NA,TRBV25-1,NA,CASSERGTRGGNYGYTF,TGTGCCAGCAGTGAAAGGGGAACGAGAGGCGGGAACTATGGCTACACCTTC
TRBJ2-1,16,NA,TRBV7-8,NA,CASSLAWREGDNEQFF,TGTGCCAGCAGCTTAGCATGGCGGGAAGGAGACAATGAGCAGTTCTTC
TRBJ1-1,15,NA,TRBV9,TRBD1,CASSGRDRGNTEAFF,TGTGCCAGCAGCGGAAGGGACAGGGGGAACACTGAAGCTTTCTTT
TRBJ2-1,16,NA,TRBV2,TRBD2,CASSEGVLATYNEQFF,TGTGCCAGCAGTGAAGGGGTACTAGCGACCTACAATGAGCAGTTCTTC
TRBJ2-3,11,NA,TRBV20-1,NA,CSASSLDTQYF,TGCAGTGCCTCCTCGTTAGATACGCAGTATTTT
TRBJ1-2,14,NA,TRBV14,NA,CASSQYAADYGYTF,TGTGCCAGCAGCCAGTATGCGGCGGACTATGGCTACACCTTC
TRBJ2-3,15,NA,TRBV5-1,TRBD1,CASSLGQGDADTQYF,TGCGCCAGCAGCTTGGGACAGGGGGACGCAGATACGCAGTATTTT
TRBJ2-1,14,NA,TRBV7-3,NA,CASSLGVSYNEQFF,TGTGCCAGCAGCCTCGGGGTGTCCTACAATGAGCAGTTCTTC
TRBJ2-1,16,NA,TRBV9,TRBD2,CASSAVGTSGTNEQFF,TGTGCCAGCAGCGCCGTCGGGACTAGCGGAACTAATGAGCAGTTCTTC
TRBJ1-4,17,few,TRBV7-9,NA,CASSLYFGISTNEKLFF,TGTGCCAGCAGCTTATATTTCGGGATTTCAACTAATGAAAAACTGTTTTTT
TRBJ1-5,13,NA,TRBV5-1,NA,CASSLGLEQPQHF,TGCGCCAGCAGCTTAGGGTTAGAACAGCCCCAGCATTTT
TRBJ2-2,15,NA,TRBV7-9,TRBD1,CASNEGQGHTGELFF,TGTGCCAGCAACGAAGGACAGGGACACACCGGGGAGCTGTTTTTT
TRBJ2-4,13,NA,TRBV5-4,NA,CASSLGGGNIQYF,TGTGCCAGCAGCCTGGGGGGTGGAAACATTCAGTACTTC
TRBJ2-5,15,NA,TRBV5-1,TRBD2,CASTTTSGRGETQYF,TGCGCCAGCACCACGACTAGCGGGAGAGGAGAGACCCAGTACTTC
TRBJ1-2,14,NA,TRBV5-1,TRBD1,CASSLGQGEDGYTF,TGCGCCAGCAGCTTAGGACAGGGGGAGGATGGCTACACCTTC
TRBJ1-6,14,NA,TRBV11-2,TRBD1,CASGGTGHNSPLHF,TGTGCCAGCGGCGGGACAGGGCACAATTCACCCCTCCACTTT
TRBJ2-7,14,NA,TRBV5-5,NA,CASSLVSGGREQYF,TGTGCCAGCAGCTTGGTATCTGGCGGGCGCGAGCAGTACTTC
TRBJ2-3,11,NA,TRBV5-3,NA,CANRREDTQYF,TGTGCAAACCGCAGGGAAGATACGCAGTATTTT
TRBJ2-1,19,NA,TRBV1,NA,CTSSKKGAFRGRGSGEQFF,TGCACCAGCAGCAAAAAGGGGGCTTTCCGAGGGAGGGGTTCTGGTGAGCAGTTCTTC
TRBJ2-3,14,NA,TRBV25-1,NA,CASSEYWGPDTQYF,TGTGCCAGCAGTGAATATTGGGGCCCTGATACGCAGTATTTT
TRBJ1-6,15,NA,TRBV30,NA,CAWAVDWQGSSPLHF,TGTGCCTGGGCGGTTGATTGGCAGGGGTCTTCACCCCTCCACTTT
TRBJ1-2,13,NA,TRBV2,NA,CASSEGPNYGYTF,TGTGCCAGCAGTGAAGGACCGAACTATGGCTACACCTTC
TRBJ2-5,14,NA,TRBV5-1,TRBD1,CASSTGVVGETQYF,TGCGCCAGCAGTACAGGGGTTGTGGGGGAGACCCAGTACTTC
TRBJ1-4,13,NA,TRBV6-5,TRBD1,CASSYAQGGKLFF,TGTGCCAGCAGTTACGCGCAGGGGGGAAAACTGTTTTTT
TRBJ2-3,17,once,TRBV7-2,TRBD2,CASSLAFPGGGKDTQYF,TGTGCCAGCAGCTTAGCGTTTCCCGGGGGGGGTAAAGATACGCAGTATTTT
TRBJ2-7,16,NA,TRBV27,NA,CASRFTGRTTYYEQYF,TGTGCCAGCAGATTCACAGGGCGCACCACCTACTACGAGCAGTACTTC
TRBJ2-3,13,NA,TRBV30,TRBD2,CAWSPRGGDTQYF,TGTGCCTGGAGTCCCCGGGGGGGAGATACGCAGTATTTT
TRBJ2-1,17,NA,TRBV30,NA,CAWSEGGVDVSYNEQFF,TGTGCCTGGAGTGAAGGAGGGGTAGACGTCTCCTACAATGAGCAGTTCTTC
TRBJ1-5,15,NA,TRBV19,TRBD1,CASRSPGQGWQPQHF,TGTGCCAGTAGGTCCCCGGGACAGGGATGGCAGCCCCAGCATTTT
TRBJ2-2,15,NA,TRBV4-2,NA,CASSQDMADTGELFF,TGTGCCAGCAGCCAAGATATGGCGGACACCGGGGAGCTGTTTTTT